This entry is about one T cell receptor (beta chain). The antigen is unknown. The source of the sample is a study of shared clonotypes between healthy human individuals. Whole-study results and caveats: Compared with clonotypes that all four donors shared, non-shared clonotypes had lower generation probabilities.

Using immunoSEQ multiplex PCR, the repertoire was profiled, and TCRdb retains in-frame clones only, with some absent. In the table there are millions of clones, 80% to 95% of which are singletons. Donors comprised only Caucasian adults living in Nashville, Tennessee. With 0 bases removed from V and 3 bases from J, the gap between germline ends came to 7 bases. Germline V lookup: CDR1 SGDLS, CDR2 YYNGEE. This CDR3 is 14 amino acids long. The chain employs TRBV9 and TRBJ2-1; D gene unclear. This receptor was identified in a man in his late teens or twenties in good health. Some clones in this sample may be carry-over from other donors' samples. Sequencing was carried out using naive CD4+ T cells from PBMCs. Subset here: CD45RA+ positively selected. DNA for the CDR3: TGTGCCAGCAGCGTAGTGAACTACTACAATGAGCAGTTCTTC. Translated, it gives CASSVVNYYNEQFF.